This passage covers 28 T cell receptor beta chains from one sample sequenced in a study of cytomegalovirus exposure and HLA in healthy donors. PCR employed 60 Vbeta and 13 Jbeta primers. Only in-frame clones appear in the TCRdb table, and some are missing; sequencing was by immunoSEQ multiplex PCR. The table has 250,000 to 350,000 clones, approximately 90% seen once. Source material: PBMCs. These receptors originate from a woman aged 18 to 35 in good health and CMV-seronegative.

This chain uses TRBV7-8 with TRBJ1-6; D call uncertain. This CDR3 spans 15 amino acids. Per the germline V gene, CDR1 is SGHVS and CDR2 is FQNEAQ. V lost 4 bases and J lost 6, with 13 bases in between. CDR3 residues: CASSSWMEFNSPLHF. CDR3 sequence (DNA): TGTGCCAGCAGCTCCTGGATGGAGTTTAATTCACCCCTCCACTTT.

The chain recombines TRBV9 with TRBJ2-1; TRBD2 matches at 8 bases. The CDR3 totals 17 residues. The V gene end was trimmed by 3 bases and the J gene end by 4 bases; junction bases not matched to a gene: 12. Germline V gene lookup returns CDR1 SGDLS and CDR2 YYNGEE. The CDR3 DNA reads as TGTGCCAGCAGCGAAGGGGACCCGCGGGGGGTGTACAATGAGCAGTTCTTC. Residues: CASSEGDPRGVYNEQFF.

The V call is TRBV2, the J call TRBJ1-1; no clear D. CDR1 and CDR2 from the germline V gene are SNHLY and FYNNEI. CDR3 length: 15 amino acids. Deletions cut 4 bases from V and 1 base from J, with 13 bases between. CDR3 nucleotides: TGTGCCAGCAGTGTCCTACGCTTTGGGAACACTGAAGCTTTCTTT. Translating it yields CASSVLRFGNTEAFF.

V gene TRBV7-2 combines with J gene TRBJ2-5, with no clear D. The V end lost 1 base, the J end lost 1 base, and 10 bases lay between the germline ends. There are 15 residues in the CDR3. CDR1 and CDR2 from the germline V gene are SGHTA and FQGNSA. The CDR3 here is CASSLGGRLQETQYF. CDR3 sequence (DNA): TGTGCCAGCAGCTTAGGTGGCAGGCTCCAAGAGACCCAGTACTTC.

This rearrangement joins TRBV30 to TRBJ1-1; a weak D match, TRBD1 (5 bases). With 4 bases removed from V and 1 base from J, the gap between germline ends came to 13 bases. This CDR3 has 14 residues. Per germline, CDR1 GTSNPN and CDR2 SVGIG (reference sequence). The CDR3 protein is CAWNNPGRNTEAFF. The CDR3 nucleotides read TGTGCCTGGAACAATCCAGGGCGGAACACTGAAGCTTTCTTT.

CDR3 residues: CASSSAGTGYGNTIYF. The CDR3 DNA reads as TGTGCCAGCAGCTCCGCCGGGACAGGGTATGGAAACACCATATATTTT. This rearrangement joins TRBV13 to TRBJ1-3; 9 bases are a match to TRBD1. V trimming: 4 bases; J trimming: 3 bases; junction bases outside the gene matches: 7. CDR3 length equals 16 residues. From germline, CDR1 is PRHDT and CDR2 FYEKMQ (reference sequence).

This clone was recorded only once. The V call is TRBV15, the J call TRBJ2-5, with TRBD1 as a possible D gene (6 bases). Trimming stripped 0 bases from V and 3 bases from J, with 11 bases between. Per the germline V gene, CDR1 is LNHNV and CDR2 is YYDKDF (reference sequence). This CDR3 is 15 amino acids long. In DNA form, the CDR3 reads TGTGCCACCAGCAGAGAACAGGGCACGGAAGAGACCCAGTACTTC. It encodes CATSREQGTEETQYF.

The CDR3 here is CASSYGQAAEAFF. DNA of the CDR3: TGTGCCAGCAGTTATGGTCAGGCTGCTGAAGCTTTCTTT. The V gene is TRBV6-5, the J gene TRBJ1-1; no clear D. Germline CDR1 MNHEY, CDR2 SVGAGI. The V and J ends lost 3 bases and 6 bases respectively, with 11 bases between them. The CDR3 runs to 13 residues.

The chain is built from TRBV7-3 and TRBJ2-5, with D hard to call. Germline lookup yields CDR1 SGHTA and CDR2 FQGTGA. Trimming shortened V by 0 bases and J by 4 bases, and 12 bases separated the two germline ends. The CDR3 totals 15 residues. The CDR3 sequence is CASSLTPTGLETQYF. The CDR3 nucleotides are TGTGCCAGCAGCTTAACGCCGACGGGTTTAGAGACCCAGTACTTC.

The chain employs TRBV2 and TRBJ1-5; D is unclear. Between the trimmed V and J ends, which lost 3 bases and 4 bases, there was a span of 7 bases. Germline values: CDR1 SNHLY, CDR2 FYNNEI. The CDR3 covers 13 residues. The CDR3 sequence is CASSDYQNQPQHF. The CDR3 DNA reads TGTGCCAGCAGTGACTATCAAAATCAGCCCCAGCATTTT.

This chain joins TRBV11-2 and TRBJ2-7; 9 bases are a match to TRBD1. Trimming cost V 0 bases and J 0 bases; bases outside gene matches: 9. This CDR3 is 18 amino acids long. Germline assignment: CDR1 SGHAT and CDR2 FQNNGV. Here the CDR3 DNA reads TGTGCCAGCAGCTTAGAAATCGGACAGGGGTTATCCTCCTACGAGCAGTACTTC. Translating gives CASSLEIGQGLSSYEQYF.

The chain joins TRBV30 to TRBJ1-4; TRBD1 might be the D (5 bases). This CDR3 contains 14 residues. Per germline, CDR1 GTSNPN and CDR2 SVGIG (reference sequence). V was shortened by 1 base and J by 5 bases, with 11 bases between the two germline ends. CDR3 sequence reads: CAWSGGVANEKLFF. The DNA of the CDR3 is TGTGCCTGGAGTGGGGGGGTAGCCAATGAAAAACTGTTTTTT.

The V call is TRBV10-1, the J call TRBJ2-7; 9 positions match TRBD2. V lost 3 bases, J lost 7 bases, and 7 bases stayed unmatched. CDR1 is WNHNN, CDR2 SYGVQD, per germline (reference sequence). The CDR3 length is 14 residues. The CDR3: CASSDGGGAREQYF. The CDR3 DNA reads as TGCGCCAGCAGTGACGGCGGGGGGGCCCGGGAGCAGTACTTC.

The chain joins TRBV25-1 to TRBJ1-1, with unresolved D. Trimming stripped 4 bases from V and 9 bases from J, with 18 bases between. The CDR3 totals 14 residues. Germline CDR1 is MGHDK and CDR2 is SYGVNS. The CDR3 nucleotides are TGTGCCAGCAGTGGCCCCGGGAACAGCGGGCAAGCTTTCTTT. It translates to CASSGPGNSGQAFF. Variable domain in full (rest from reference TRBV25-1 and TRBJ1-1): EADIYQTPRYLVIGTGKKITLECSQTMGHDKMYWYQQDPGMELHLIHYSYGVNSTEKGDLSSESTVSRIRTEHFPLTLESARPSHTSQYLCASSGPGNSGQAFFGQGTRLTVV.

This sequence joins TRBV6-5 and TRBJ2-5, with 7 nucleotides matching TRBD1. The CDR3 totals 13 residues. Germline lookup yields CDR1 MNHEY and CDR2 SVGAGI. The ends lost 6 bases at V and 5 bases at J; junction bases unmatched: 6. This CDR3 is CASRPGGRETQYF. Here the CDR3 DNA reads TGTGCCAGCAGGCCAGGGGGTAGGGAGACCCAGTACTTC.

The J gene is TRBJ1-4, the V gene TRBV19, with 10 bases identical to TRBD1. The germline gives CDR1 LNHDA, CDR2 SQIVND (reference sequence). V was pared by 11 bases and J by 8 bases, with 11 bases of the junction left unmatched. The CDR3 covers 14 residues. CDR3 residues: CASSGTGVGEKLFF. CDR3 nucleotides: TGTGCCTCTAGCGGGACAGGGGTTGGCGAAAAACTGTTTTTT.

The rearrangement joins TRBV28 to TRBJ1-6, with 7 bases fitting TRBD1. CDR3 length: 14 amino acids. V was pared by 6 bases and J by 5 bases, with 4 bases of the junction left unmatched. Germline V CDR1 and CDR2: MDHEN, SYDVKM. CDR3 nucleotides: TGTGCCAGCAGCCCAGGGGGGAATAATTCACCCCTCCACTTT. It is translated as CASSPGGNNSPLHF.

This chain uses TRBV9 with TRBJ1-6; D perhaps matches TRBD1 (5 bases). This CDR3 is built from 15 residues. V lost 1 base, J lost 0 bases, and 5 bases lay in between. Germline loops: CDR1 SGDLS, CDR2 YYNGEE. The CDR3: CASSVRGSYNSPLHF. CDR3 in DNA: TGTGCCAGCAGCGTAAGGGGCTCCTATAATTCACCCCTCCACTTT.

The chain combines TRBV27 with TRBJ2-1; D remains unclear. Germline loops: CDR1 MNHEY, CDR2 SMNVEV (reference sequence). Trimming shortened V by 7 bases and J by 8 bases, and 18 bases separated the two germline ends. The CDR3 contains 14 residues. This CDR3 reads CASTPNVFYYEQFF. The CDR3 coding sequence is TGTGCCAGCACCCCGAACGTTTTCTATTATGAGCAGTTCTTC.

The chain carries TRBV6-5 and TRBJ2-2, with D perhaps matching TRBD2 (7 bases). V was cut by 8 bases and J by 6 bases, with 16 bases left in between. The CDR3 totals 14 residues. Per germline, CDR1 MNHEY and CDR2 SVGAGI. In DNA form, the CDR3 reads TGTGCCAGCCTCGGGGGGCCGGGCGCCGGGGAGCTGTTTTTT. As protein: CASLGGPGAGELFF.

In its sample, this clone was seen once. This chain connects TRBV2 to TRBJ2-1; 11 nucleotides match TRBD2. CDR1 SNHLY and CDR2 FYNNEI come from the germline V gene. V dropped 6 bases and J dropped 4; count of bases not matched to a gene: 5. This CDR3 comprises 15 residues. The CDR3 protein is CASRGTSGEYNEQFF. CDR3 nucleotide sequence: TGTGCCAGCAGGGGGACTAGCGGAGAATACAATGAGCAGTTCTTC.

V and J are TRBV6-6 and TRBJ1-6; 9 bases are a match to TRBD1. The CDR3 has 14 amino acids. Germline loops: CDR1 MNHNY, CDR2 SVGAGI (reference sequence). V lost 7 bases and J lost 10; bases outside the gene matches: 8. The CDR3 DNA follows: TGTGCCAGCAATCCGGGACAGGGATCCTCACCCCTCCACTTT. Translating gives CASNPGQGSSPLHF.

CDR3 in amino acids: CSVAGGGSEQYF. Written as DNA, the CDR3 is TGCAGCGTTGCCGGCGGGGGGTCGGAGCAGTACTTC. The genes are TRBV29-1 and TRBJ2-7; 8 bases line up with TRBD2. After removal of 4 bases from V and 7 bases from J, the junction contained 6 bases not matched to a gene. The germline V gene has CDR1 SQVTM and CDR2 ANQGSEA. The CDR3 covers 12 residues.

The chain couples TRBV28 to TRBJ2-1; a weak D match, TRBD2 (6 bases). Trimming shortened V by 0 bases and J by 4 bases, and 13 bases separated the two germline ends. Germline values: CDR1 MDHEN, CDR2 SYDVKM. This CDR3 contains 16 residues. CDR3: CASSLWGRGKYNEQFF. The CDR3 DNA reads TGTGCCAGCAGTTTATGGGGTCGGGGGAAGTACAATGAGCAGTTCTTC.

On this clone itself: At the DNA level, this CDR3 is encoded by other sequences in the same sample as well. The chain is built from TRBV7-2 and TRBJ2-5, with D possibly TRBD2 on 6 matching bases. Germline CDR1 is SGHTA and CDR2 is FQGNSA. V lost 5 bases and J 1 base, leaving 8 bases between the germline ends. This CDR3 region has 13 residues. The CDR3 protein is CASSRGLQETQYF. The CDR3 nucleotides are TGTGCCAGCAGCCGGGGACTCCAAGAGACCCAGTACTTC.

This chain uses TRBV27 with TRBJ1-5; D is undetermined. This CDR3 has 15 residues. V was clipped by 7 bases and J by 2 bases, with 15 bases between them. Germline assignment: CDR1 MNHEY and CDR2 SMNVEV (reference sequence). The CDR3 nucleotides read TGTGCCAGCAAGCACTTCCTCGGGGGCAATCAGCCCCAGCATTTT. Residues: CASKHFLGGNQPQHF.

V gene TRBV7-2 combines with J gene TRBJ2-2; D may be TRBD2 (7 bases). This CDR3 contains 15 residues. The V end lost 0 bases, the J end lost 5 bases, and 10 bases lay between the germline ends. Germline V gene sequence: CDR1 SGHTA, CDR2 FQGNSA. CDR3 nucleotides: TGTGCCAGCAGCTTAGCGGGGGGGCCTACCGGGGAGCTGTTTTTT. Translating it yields CASSLAGGPTGELFF.

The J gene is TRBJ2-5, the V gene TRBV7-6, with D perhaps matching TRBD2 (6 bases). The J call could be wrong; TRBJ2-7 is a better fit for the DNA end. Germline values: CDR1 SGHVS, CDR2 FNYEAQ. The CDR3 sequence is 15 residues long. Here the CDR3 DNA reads TGTGCCAGCAGCTTAGGGACTACAAAAGCCTACGAGCAGTACTTC. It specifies CASSLGTTKAYEQYF.